This T cell receptor beta chain comes out of a study of response to subunit inactivated influenza vaccine. The CDR3 is 14 amino acids. CDR1 is WSHSY and CDR2 is SAAADI in the germline V gene. V dropped 5 bases and J dropped 3; count of bases not matched to a gene: 0. This clonotype occurred many times. A single record per CDR3 protein comes from TCRdb applying MiXCR to the RT-PCR reads. Counted here are roughly 540,000 distinct CDR3 sequences, under 30% occurring once; the ten biggest clones make up 2.8%. A further study also used this sample, focusing on T cells expressing NK-cell markers. That source reports: UMI-tagged 5'RACE template switching yielded the TCR beta cDNA. One of eight sequenced donors was HCMV-seronegative; the other seven were seropositive. Also leading the CD3+CD56-NKG2C+ fraction in a handful of donors were these clonotypes. No clear determination of HCMV specificity was made for expanded NKG2C+ T cell clones.

The sequences come from CD4+ T cells sorted from PBMCs, collected 11 to 12 days after vaccination. This chain connects TRBV10-2 to TRBJ2-2; TRBD2 agrees at 10 bases. The source of this sequence is a man aged 45 to 65 who received an inactivated influenza vaccine. The DNA of the CDR3 is TGCGCCAGCAGTAGCGGGGGGGACACCGGGGAGCTGTTTTTT. Translated: CASSSGGDTGELFF.